Below, one T cell receptor beta chain is given with its context. This specimen comes from a study of T cell responses to AZD1222 COVID-19 vaccine. This CDR3 region has 13 residues. Trimming removed 5 bases at V and 6 bases at J, with 13 bases between. Germline CDR1 reads SGHNT; CDR2 reads YENEEA. Generated by immunoSEQ multiplex PCR, the TCRdb table keeps only in-frame clones and is missing some. Here the sample spans about 150,000 clones, 86% being singletons. The J gene is TRBJ1-1, the V gene TRBV11-3; no clear D gene. The sequence was obtained from an adult who received the AZD1222 COVID-19 vaccine. The sequenced sample was peripheral blood, obtained 28 days after the second AZD1222 dose. The CDR3: CASSNSASSEAFF. Written as DNA, the CDR3 is TGTGCCAGCAGCAACTCCGCATCGTCTGAAGCTTTCTTT. The whole variable domain, remainder taken from reference TRBV11-3 and TRBJ1-1, is EAGVVQSPRYKIIEKKQPVAFWCNPISGHNTLYWYLQNLGQGPELLIRYENEEAVDDSQLPKDRFSAERLKGVDSTLKIQPAELGDSAVYLCASSNSASSEAFFGQGTRLTVV.